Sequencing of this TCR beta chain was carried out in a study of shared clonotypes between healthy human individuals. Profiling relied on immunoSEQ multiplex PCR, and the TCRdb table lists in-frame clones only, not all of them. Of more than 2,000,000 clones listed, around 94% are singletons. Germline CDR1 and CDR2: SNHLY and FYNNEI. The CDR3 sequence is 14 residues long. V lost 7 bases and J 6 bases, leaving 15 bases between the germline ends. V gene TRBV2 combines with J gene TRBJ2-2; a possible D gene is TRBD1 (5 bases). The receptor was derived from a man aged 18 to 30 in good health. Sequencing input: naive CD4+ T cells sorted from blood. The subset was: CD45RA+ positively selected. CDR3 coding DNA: TGTGCCAGCATCGGGCTGACAGTACCCGGGGAGCTGTTTTTT. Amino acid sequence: CASIGLTVPGELFF.